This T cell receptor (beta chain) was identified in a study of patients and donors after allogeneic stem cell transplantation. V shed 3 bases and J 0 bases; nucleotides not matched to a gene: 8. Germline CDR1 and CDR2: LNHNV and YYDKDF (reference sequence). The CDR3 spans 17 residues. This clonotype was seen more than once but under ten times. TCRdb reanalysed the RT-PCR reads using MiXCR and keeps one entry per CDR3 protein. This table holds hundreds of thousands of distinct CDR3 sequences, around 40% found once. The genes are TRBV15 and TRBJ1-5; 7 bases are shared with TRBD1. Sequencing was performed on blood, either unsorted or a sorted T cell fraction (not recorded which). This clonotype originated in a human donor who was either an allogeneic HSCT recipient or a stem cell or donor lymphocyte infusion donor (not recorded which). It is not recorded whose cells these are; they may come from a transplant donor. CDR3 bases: TGTGCCACCAGCAGCAAGAAACAGGGGTATAGCAATCAGCCCCAGCATTTT. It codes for CATSSKKQGYSNQPQHF.